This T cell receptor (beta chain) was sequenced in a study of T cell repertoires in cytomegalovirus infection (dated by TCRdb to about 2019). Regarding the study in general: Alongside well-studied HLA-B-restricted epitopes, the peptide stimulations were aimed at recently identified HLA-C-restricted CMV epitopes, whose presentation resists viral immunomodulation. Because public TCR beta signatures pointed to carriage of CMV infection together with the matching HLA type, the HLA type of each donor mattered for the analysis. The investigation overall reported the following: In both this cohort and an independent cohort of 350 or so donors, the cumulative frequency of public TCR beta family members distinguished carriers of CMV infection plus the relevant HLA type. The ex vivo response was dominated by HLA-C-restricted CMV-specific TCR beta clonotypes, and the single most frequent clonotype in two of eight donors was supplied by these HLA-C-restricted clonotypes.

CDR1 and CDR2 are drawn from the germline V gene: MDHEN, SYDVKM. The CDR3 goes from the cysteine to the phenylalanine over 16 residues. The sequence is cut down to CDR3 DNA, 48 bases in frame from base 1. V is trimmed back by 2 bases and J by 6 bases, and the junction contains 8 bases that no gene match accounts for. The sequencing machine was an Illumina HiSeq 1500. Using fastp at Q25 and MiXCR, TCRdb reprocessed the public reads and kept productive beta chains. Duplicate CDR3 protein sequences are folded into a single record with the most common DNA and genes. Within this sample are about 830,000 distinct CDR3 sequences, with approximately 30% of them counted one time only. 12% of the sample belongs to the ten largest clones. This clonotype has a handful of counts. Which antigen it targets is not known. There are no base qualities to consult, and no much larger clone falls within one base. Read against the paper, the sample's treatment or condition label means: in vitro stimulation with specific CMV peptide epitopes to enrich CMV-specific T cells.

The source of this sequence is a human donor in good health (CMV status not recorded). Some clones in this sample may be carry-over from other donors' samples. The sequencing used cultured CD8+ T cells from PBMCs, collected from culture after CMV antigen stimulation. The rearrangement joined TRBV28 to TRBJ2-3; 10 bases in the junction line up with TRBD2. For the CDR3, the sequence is CASSLVAGGVADTQYF. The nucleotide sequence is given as TGTGCCAGCAGTTTAGTAGCGGGGGGAGTGGCCGATACGCAGTATTTT.